Listed here are 23 T cell receptor beta chains from one sample, sequenced in a study of cytomegalovirus exposure and HLA in healthy donors (dated by TCRdb to between 2016 and 2019). Library construction relied on the immunoSEQ multiplex PCR assay. A mixture of 60 forward primers for TCR Vbeta segments and 13 reverse primers for TCR Jbeta segments was used in the multiplex PCR. Drawn from immuneACCESS, this table holds only the in-frame rearrangements with V and J called that TCRdb kept. Clones are partly lost; checked studies trace under half to an unresolved V gene and leave the rest unexplained. In all, the sample holds about 140,000 clones, and approximately 75% of those were seen once. Of the sample, around 4.2% falls within the top ten clones. The material sequenced was PBMCs. The origin of the receptors is a man aged 45-65 years in good health and CMV-seropositive.

The rearrangement links TRBV11-3 to TRBJ2-7, with 12 bases matching TRBD2. The CDR3 runs to 16 residues. V dropped 5 bases and J dropped 4; count of bases not matched to a gene: 9. Germline V gives CDR1 SGHNT, CDR2 YENEEA. The CDR3 protein is CASSPRTSGTDYEQYF. Here the CDR3 DNA reads TGTGCCAGCAGCCCTCGGACTAGCGGGACTGATTACGAGCAGTACTTC.

The chain combines TRBV4-1 with TRBJ1-5; no definite D call. CDR3 length equals 15 residues. Germline V gives CDR1 MGHRA, CDR2 YSYEKL. Trimming removed 0 bases from V and 2 bases from J, with 8 bases in between. CDR3 sequence (DNA): TGCGCCAGCAGCCAAGACGGTTTTGGCAATCAGCCCCAGCATTTT. Amino acids: CASSQDGFGNQPQHF.

The rearrangement links TRBV6-6 to TRBJ1-1; D may be TRBD1 (5 bases). The CDR3 is made up of 13 amino acids. Germline V gene sequence: CDR1 MNHNY, CDR2 SVGAGI (reference sequence). V was shortened by 6 bases and J by 8 bases, with 16 bases between the two germline ends. The chain's CDR3 is CASSPPESGEAFF. The DNA for the CDR3 is TGTGCCAGCAGCCCTCCAGAGTCAGGGGAAGCTTTCTTT.

The CDR3 loop reads CASSRGSEAFF. CDR3 DNA: TGTGCCAGCAGCAGGGGATCTGAAGCTTTCTTT. The rearrangement uses TRBV2 and TRBJ1-1; D possibly corresponds to TRBD1 (6 bases). The CDR3 runs to 11 residues. CDR1 and CDR2 from the germline V gene are SNHLY and FYNNEI. V lost 6 bases, J lost 6 bases, and 8 bases lay in between.

The chain couples TRBV5-1 to TRBJ2-5, with TRBD1 identical over 9 bases. The J call may be mistaken, given a closer DNA end match to TRBJ2-7. Germline loops: CDR1 SGHRS, CDR2 YFSETQ. The CDR3 contains 13 residues. This chain's CDR3 is CASSSDRGNEQYF. CDR3 sequence (DNA): TGCGCCAGCAGCTCTGACAGGGGGAACGAGCAGTACTTC.

The sample holds a few counts of this clone. V usage is TRBV2 and J usage is TRBJ2-2; 9 bases are a match to TRBD1. The CDR3 spans 15 residues. V lost 5 bases to trimming and J lost 0 bases; unmatched junction nucleotides: 1. Germline CDR1 reads SNHLY; CDR2 reads FYNNEI. CDR3 DNA: TGTGCCAGCAGTACAGGGGGCGCGAACACCGGGGAGCTGTTTTTT. This translates into CASSTGGANTGELFF.

The rearrangement uses TRBV10-3 and TRBJ2-5; TRBD1 might be the D (6 bases). This CDR3 comprises 14 residues. Germline V gives CDR1 ENHRY, CDR2 SYGVKD. Trimming left V 10 bases short and J 0 bases short, with 15 bases between. Written as DNA, the CDR3 is TGTGCCACGGCTCTGGGGGCTGACCAAGAGACCCAGTACTTC. Translated, it gives CATALGADQETQYF.

The CDR3: CASSTNSGLNNYGYTF. As DNA, the CDR3 is TGTGCCAGCAGCACAAATTCAGGGCTAAATAACTATGGCTACACCTTC. The chain employs TRBV6-6 and TRBJ1-2; D is possibly TRBD1 (5 bases). This CDR3 is 16 amino acids long. Per germline, CDR1 MNHNY and CDR2 SVGAGI (reference sequence). Trimming left V 6 bases short and J 1 base short, with 18 bases between.

The sample holds one count of this clone. The chain uses TRBV6-5 and TRBJ1-6; D not resolved. The CDR3 is made up of 15 amino acids. Germline CDR1 is MNHEY and CDR2 is SVGAGI. The V end was cut by 1 base, the J end by 7 bases, with 11 bases between. CDR3 sequence reads: CASSYYTPRNSPLHF. The DNA for the CDR3 is TGTGCCAGCAGTTACTACACCCCACGAAATTCACCCCTCCACTTT.

The CDR3 DNA follows: TGTGCCAGCTCAGGCGGGACGTTCGGCTCCTACGAGCAGTACTTC. Translation gives CASSGGTFGSYEQYF. V is TRBV18 and J is TRBJ2-7, with a weak D call TRBD2 (6 bases). The CDR3 contains 15 residues. Germline V gives CDR1 KGHSH, CDR2 LQKENI. V lost 5 bases and J 0 bases, leaving 14 bases between the germline ends.

This clone appeared a few times. The genes are TRBV14 and TRBJ2-1; TRBD2 matches at 9 bases. V shed 6 bases and J 12 bases; nucleotides not matched to a gene: 15. The CDR3 contains 15 residues. CDR1 is SGHDN, CDR2 FVKESK, per germline. CDR3: CASSLLAGPGGSQFF. The CDR3 DNA reads TGTGCCAGCAGTTTACTAGCGGGTCCGGGAGGGTCGCAGTTCTTC.

This clone was seen a handful of times. J is TRBJ1-1 and V is TRBV27; D is undetermined. Trimming removed 5 bases at V and 2 bases at J, with 12 bases between. The CDR3 spans 14 residues. The germline gives CDR1 MNHEY, CDR2 SMNVEV (reference sequence). In nucleotides, the CDR3 is TGTGCCAGCAGTCTCCGAAACTCCAACACTGAAGCTTTCTTT. This translates into CASSLRNSNTEAFF.

The chain has TRBV6-6 and TRBJ2-1, with 9 bases lining up with TRBD1. Germline lookup yields CDR1 MNHNY and CDR2 SVGAGI (reference sequence). This CDR3 comprises 15 residues. The ends lost 7 bases at V and 6 bases at J; junction bases unmatched: 10. The CDR3 protein is CASTLDRGRFNEQFF. The CDR3 DNA reads as TGTGCCAGCACCCTCGACAGGGGGAGATTCAATGAGCAGTTCTTC.

The chain has TRBV13 and TRBJ2-3, with a weak D call TRBD2 (6 bases). The CDR3 contains 13 residues. Trimming removed 5 bases at V and 6 bases at J, with 12 bases between. The germline V gene has CDR1 PRHDT and CDR2 FYEKMQ (reference sequence). The CDR3 region has the DNA TGTGCCAGCAGCCAGCGGGTGCGGGATACGCAGTATTTT. Protein product: CASSQRVRDTQYF.

The chain combines TRBV2 with TRBJ2-6; unclear D gene. The CDR3 has 12 residues. V was shortened by 5 bases and J by 3 bases, with 2 bases between the two germline ends. Germline CDR1 is SNHLY and CDR2 is FYNNEI. The CDR3 here is CASSYGANVLTF. CDR3 coding DNA: TGTGCCAGCAGTTATGGGGCCAACGTCCTGACTTTC.

The chain couples TRBV15 to TRBJ1-5, with D tentatively TRBD1 (5 bases). The germline V gene encodes CDR1 LNHNV and CDR2 YYDKDF (reference sequence). V shed 5 bases and J shed 7 bases, with 18 bases lying between them. The CDR3 covers 15 residues. The CDR3 protein is CATSFDSGREQPQHF. In DNA form, the CDR3 reads TGTGCCACCAGCTTTGACAGTGGGAGGGAGCAGCCCCAGCATTTT.

The chain uses TRBV5-1 and TRBJ1-1; D might be TRBD1 (5 bases). The CDR3 sequence is 14 residues long. Germline CDR1 SGHRS, CDR2 YFSETQ. The V end lost 6 bases, the J end lost 1 base, and 13 bases lay between the germline ends. Here the CDR3 reads CASNNRQGNTEAFF. CDR3 DNA: TGCGCCAGCAATAATAGGCAGGGGAACACTGAAGCTTTCTTT.

The V call is TRBV9, the J call TRBJ2-7, with D perhaps matching TRBD2 (7 bases). V was shortened by 3 bases and J by 3 bases, with 22 bases between the two germline ends. Germline V gives CDR1 SGDLS, CDR2 YYNGEE. The CDR3 covers 17 residues. The CDR3 nucleotides read TGTGCCAGCAGCGCTTCCGAAGCGGGACATTCTGTCTACGAGCAGTACTTC. It is translated as CASSASEAGHSVYEQYF.

The chain is built from TRBV5-1 and TRBJ2-1, with 13 bases matching TRBD2. The CDR3 has 15 residues. V was pared by 5 bases and J by 8 bases, with 7 bases of the junction left unmatched. The germline gives CDR1 SGHRS, CDR2 YFSETQ. The CDR3 sequence is CASRPGLAGVYEQFF. The CDR3 DNA is TGCGCCAGCAGACCTGGACTAGCGGGAGTATATGAGCAGTTCTTC.

This rearrangement joins TRBV2 to TRBJ2-5, with D possibly being TRBD1 (6 bases). The CDR3 is 13 residues long. The V end was cut by 6 bases, the J end by 0 bases, with 8 bases between. Germline V gene sequence: CDR1 SNHLY, CDR2 FYNNEI. CDR3 sequence: CASSRDNQETQYF. The CDR3, as DNA: TGTGCCAGCAGCCGGGACAACCAAGAGACCCAGTACTTC.

This chain links TRBV29-1 with TRBJ2-7; 7 positions agree with TRBD2. The germline CDR1 and CDR2 sequences are SQVTM and ANQGSEA. The length of the CDR3 is 15 residues. V was pared by 0 bases and J by 5 bases, with 10 bases of the junction left unmatched. Here the CDR3 reads CSVEDSGGKVNEQYF. The CDR3 coding sequence is TGCAGCGTTGAAGATTCGGGGGGAAAAGTAAACGAGCAGTACTTC.

The chain uses TRBV7-8 and TRBJ1-5; D is uncertain. Trimming removed 5 bases at V and 0 bases at J, with 8 bases between. Germline CDR1 reads SGHVS; CDR2 reads FQNEAQ. There are 14 residues in the CDR3. CDR3 sequence reads: CASSREDSNQPQHF. CDR3 nucleotide sequence: TGTGCCAGCAGCCGGGAAGATAGCAATCAGCCCCAGCATTTT.

This clone was picked up a small number of times. The rearrangement uses TRBV5-6 and TRBJ2-5; 7 bases agree with TRBD1. Germline V CDR1 and CDR2: SGHDT, YYEEEE. This CDR3 is built from 13 residues. V trimming: 6 bases; J trimming: 3 bases; junction bases outside the gene matches: 5. CDR3 protein: CASTPGTEETQYF. The CDR3 coding sequence is TGTGCCAGCACCCCAGGGACAGAAGAGACCCAGTACTTC.